Following are 7 T cell receptor beta chains from one sample sequenced in a study of T cells in Graves' hyperthyroidism and ophthalmopathy. The source material, RNA transcripts, was used to amplify TCR beta CDR3 regions. The HTBI set primed first-round TCR CDR3 RT-PCR. TCRdb called the multiplex PCR reads again in MiXCR, with one record for every CDR3 protein. The sample lists hundreds of thousands of distinct CDR3 sequences, about two fifths seen once, with about 9% in the top ten. Sequencing was performed on blood. Receptor source: a man younger than 35 with Graves' hyperthyroidism.

This rearrangement joins TRBV2 to TRBJ2-1, with D perhaps matching TRBD2 (5 bases). CDR1 SNHLY and CDR2 FYNNEI come from the germline V gene. V was clipped by 5 bases and J by 5 bases, with 10 bases between them. The CDR3 loop spans 13 amino acids. The CDR3 coding sequence is TGTGCCAGCAGTCCCACTAGTAACAATGAGCAGTTCTTC. It yields the protein CASSPTSNNEQFF.

This clonotype came up a few times. The chain joins TRBV7-9 to TRBJ2-5; the D gene could be TRBD1 or TRBD2 (6 bases each). The germline V gene encodes CDR1 SEHNR and CDR2 FQNEAQ (reference sequence). The CDR3 has 16 residues. The V end was cut by 0 bases, the J end by 5 bases, with 16 bases between. Written as DNA, the CDR3 is TGTGCCAGCAGCTTAGCGTCCGGGGGCCGAGGGGAGACCCAGTACTTC. Residues: CASSLASGGRGETQYF. The whole variable domain, filled in from reference TRBV7-9 and TRBJ2-5, reads DTGVSQNPRHKITKRGQNVTFRCDPISEHNRLYWYRQTLGQGPEFLTYFQNEAQLEKSRLLSDRFSAERPKGSFSTLEIQRTEQGDSAMYLCASSLASGGRGETQYFGPGTRLLVL.

The table lists this clonotype with a few counts. The V gene is TRBV2, the J gene TRBJ2-7; possible D gene TRBD1, 6 bases. CDR3 length: 13 amino acids. CDR1 and CDR2 (germline): SNHLY, FYNNEI. V lost 9 bases and J lost 3, with 15 bases in between. The CDR3 DNA sequence: TGTGCCAGTAGCCGTGGGGGCAACTACGAGCAGTACTTC. Translation gives CASSRGGNYEQYF.

The chain couples TRBV19 to TRBJ1-5, with TRBD1 identical over 11 bases. Trimming cost V 0 bases and J 4 bases; bases outside gene matches: 2. The CDR3 is 16 amino acids. Germline loops: CDR1 LNHDA, CDR2 SQIVND (reference sequence). Here the CDR3 reads CASSIDRDRGNQPQHF. The CDR3 DNA reads TGTGCCAGTAGTATAGATAGGGACAGGGGGAATCAGCCCCAGCATTTT.

This clonotype was recorded a few times. This CDR3 is CAISWDSSRKLFF. CDR3 sequence (DNA): TGTGCCATCAGTTGGGACTCGTCCCGGAAGCTGTTTTTT. This rearrangement joins TRBV10-3 to TRBJ2-2, with D perhaps matching TRBD2 (6 bases). Germline V lookup: CDR1 ENHRY, CDR2 SYGVKD. The CDR3 contains 13 residues. The V end was cut by 5 bases, the J end by 12 bases, with 16 bases between.

This clonotype was counted ten times or more. The chain joins TRBV7-9 to TRBJ1-2, with D maybe TRBD1 (5 bases). Per the germline V gene, CDR1 is SEHNR and CDR2 is FQNEAQ (reference sequence). The CDR3 spans 12 residues. The V end was cut by 1 base, the J end by 8 bases, with 8 bases between. The DNA for the CDR3 is TGTGCCAGCAGCTTAGTAAGGGGAGGCTACACCTTC. This codes for CASSLVRGGYTF.

The CDR3 here is CASSYVVGELFF. In DNA, the CDR3 is TGTGCCAGCAGTTACGTGGTCGGGGAGCTGTTTTTT. The gene calls are TRBV6-2 or TRBV6-3 and TRBJ2-2; D not certain. Trimming pared 2 bases from V and 7 bases from J, leaving 5 bases between. The CDR3 length is 12 residues. Germline V gives CDR1 MNHEY, CDR2 SVGEGT.